These 8 T cell receptor beta chains came from one sample sequenced in a study of blood T cell repertoires in COVID-19. TCRdb keeps only in-frame clones here, not all; method: immunoSEQ multiplex PCR. The sample has about 140,000 clones; approximately 83% are singletons. Sequencing was performed on peripheral blood. Receptor source: a woman aged 55-69 years with acute or convalescent COVID-19.

The chain links TRBV28 to TRBJ2-7, with 8 nucleotides matching TRBD2. V was pared by 3 bases and J by 4 bases, with 5 bases of the junction left unmatched. The CDR3 is 14 amino acids. Germline CDR1 and CDR2: MDHEN and SYDVKM. The CDR3 nucleotides read TGTGCCAGCAGTTTTCCCGCTAGCGGGTACGAGCAGTACTTC. This encodes CASSFPASGYEQYF.

The chain employs TRBV30 and TRBJ2-1; 14 positions match TRBD2. The CDR3 length is 15 residues. Germline CDR1 is GTSNPN and CDR2 is SVGIG (reference sequence). The V and J ends lost 4 bases and 9 bases, in that order; junction bases with no gene match: 8. The CDR3 sequence: CAWKTTSGRAGEQFF. The CDR3 nucleotides are TGTGCCTGGAAGACGACTAGCGGGAGGGCGGGTGAGCAGTTCTTC.

The V and J genes are TRBV28 and TRBJ1-6; TRBD1 might be the D (5 bases). Germline V gene data show CDR1 as MDHEN and CDR2 as SYDVKM. V lost 2 bases, J lost 7 bases, and 9 bases lay in between. This CDR3 spans 14 amino acids. This CDR3 reads CASSLATGNSPLHF. As DNA, the CDR3 is TGTGCCAGCAGTTTAGCTACAGGAAATTCACCCCTCCACTTT.

In this sample, this clone turned up a few times. The V call is TRBV19, the J call TRBJ1-2; no clear D. V was clipped by 7 bases and J by 4 bases, with 13 bases between them. CDR1 is LNHDA and CDR2 is SQIVND in the germline V gene (reference sequence). This CDR3 spans 13 amino acids. The CDR3 loop reads CASTQGRGYGYTF. The CDR3 DNA reads as TGTGCCAGTACCCAAGGCCGGGGCTATGGCTACACCTTC.

V and J are TRBV5-1 and TRBJ2-7, with 10 positions matching TRBD1. The CDR3 runs to 12 residues. Germline V gene lookup returns CDR1 SGHRS and CDR2 YFSETQ. V lost 5 bases, J lost 6 bases, and 2 bases stayed unmatched. CDR3 residues: CASRGQGPEQYF. The CDR3 DNA is TGCGCCAGCAGGGGACAGGGGCCCGAGCAGTACTTC.

J is TRBJ1-2 and V is TRBV12-3 or TRBV12-4; possibly TRBD1 for D (6 bases). The CDR3 runs to 13 residues. The V end lost 6 bases, the J end lost 1 base, and 9 bases lay between the germline ends. The CDR3 nucleotides are TGTGCCAGCAGCGACAGGCATAACTATGGCTACACCTTC. This sequence encodes CASSDRHNYGYTF.

This clone was seen more than once but under ten times. The rearrangement uses TRBV5-1 and TRBJ1-3; D is undetermined. This CDR3 comprises 15 residues. V lost 0 bases to trimming and J lost 0 bases, with 7 bases between them. CDR1 is SGHRS, CDR2 YFSETQ, per germline. The CDR3 nucleotides read TGCGCCAGCAGCTTGGACAGCATCTCTGGAAACACCATATATTTT. Translated, it gives CASSLDSISGNTIYF.

This clone was observed once. The rearrangement uses TRBV19 and TRBJ2-1; D is possibly TRBD2 (6 bases). Germline CDR1 and CDR2: LNHDA and SQIVND (reference sequence). V was pared by 6 bases and J by 4 bases, with 22 bases between. This CDR3 is 17 amino acids long. The CDR3 reads CASSSVGGTSPYNEQFF. The CDR3 nucleotides are TGTGCCAGTAGCTCCGTGGGCGGGACTTCCCCTTACAATGAGCAGTTCTTC.